This T cell receptor beta chain was identified in a study of Ad26.COV2.S vaccination and SARS-CoV-2 variants. Using immunoSEQ multiplex PCR, the repertoire was profiled, and TCRdb retains in-frame clones only, with some absent. The profile shows 6,500 to 8,000 clones, around 83% of them singletons. This clone occurred a few times. Antigen: not known. The length of the CDR3 is 13 residues. The germline V and J ends were trimmed by 5 bases and 10 bases, with 15 bases remaining between them. Study-level points and caveats: While placebo recipients had lower spike-specific TCR breadth, vaccine recipients had more. Analyses of TCR breadth and depth may have underestimated total T cell responses.

V usage is TRBV12-3 or TRBV12-4 and J usage is TRBJ2-1; D is perhaps TRBD1 or TRBD2 (6 bases each). The receptor was derived from a human donor who had recovered from COVID-19. The specimen comprised peripheral blood, sampled after recovery from COVID-19. CDR3 amino acids: CASSPLVGGEQFF. Here the CDR3 DNA reads TGTGCCAGCAGTCCGCTAGTGGGGGGCGAGCAGTTCTTC.